This T cell receptor (beta chain) was recovered during a study of cytomegalovirus exposure and HLA in healthy donors. With regard to this clone: Its antigen is not known.

Broader study findings: Later analysis associated a missense DCLRE1C variant with TCR beta V- and J-gene trimming. The study flagged roughly 160 TCR beta chains as cytomegalovirus-associated.

Germline V gene sequence: CDR1 PRHDT, CDR2 FYEKMQ (reference sequence). This CDR3 comprises 15 residues. V dropped 6 bases and J dropped 6; count of bases not matched to a gene: 8. The primer mix had 60 Vbeta and 13 Jbeta primers. Original processing notes: Later reanalysis found 75 million to 100 million unique TCR beta chains, about 10 million of them shared. Assay: immunoSEQ multiplex PCR; the TCRdb copy retains only in-frame clones and omits some. Clone size and the V and J calls come from that table; the DNA yielded D and trimming. The sample records under 200,000 clones, around 75% being singletons. Healthy bone marrow donors made up the donors.

This sequence joins TRBV13 and TRBJ2-1; TRBD1 matches at 10 bases. Material for sequencing was PBMCs. This TCR was sampled from a male donor in good health and CMV-seronegative. This chain's CDR3 is CASSSDRGLLNEQFF. In DNA form, the CDR3 reads TGTGCCAGCAGTTCAGACAGGGGGCTTCTCAATGAGCAGTTCTTC.